A single sample is the source of the 29 T cell receptor beta chains below, sequenced in a study of radiation and T cells in renal cell carcinoma. The sample's time point: blood 4 weeks post-SBRT, at nephrectomy. Treatment defined: 15 Gy SBRT to primary tumor, nephrectomy 4 weeks later. Produced via immunoSEQ multiplex PCR; TCRdb's table is partial and in-frame only. The sample has about 170,000 clones, about 88% seen once; the top ten hold about 11%. The input for sequencing was blood, taken from a patient whose treatment included radiotherapy and nephrectomy. These receptors all come from a woman between 45 and 65 years old with renal cell carcinoma.

The V gene is TRBV6-1, the J gene TRBJ2-5; 7 nucleotides line up with TRBD1. There are 13 residues in the CDR3. V dropped 7 bases and J dropped 2; count of bases not matched to a gene: 4. Per germline, CDR1 MNHNS and CDR2 SASEGT. The CDR3 region is CASKLQGQETQYF. The CDR3 DNA reads TGTGCCAGCAAGCTACAGGGGCAAGAGACCCAGTACTTC.

The J gene is TRBJ1-2, the V gene TRBV6-5; D remains ambiguous. This CDR3 comprises 15 residues. The ends were cut back, 2 bases at V and 8 bases at J, with 18 bases in the middle. Germline V gene data show CDR1 as MNHEY and CDR2 as SVGAGI. The CDR3 coding sequence is TGTGCCAGCAGTTACGACATCGGATGGGGTGGAGGCTACACCTTC. Translated, it gives CASSYDIGWGGGYTF.

This sequence joins TRBV6-5 and TRBJ2-1, with D tentatively TRBD1 or TRBD2 (5 bases each). This CDR3 is 16 amino acids long. The germline CDR1 and CDR2 sequences are MNHEY and SVGAGI. The V end lost 0 bases, the J end lost 0 bases, and 9 bases lay between the germline ends. The CDR3 region is CASSYSGPSSYNEQFF. CDR3 coding DNA: TGTGCCAGCAGTTACTCGGGACCGAGCTCCTACAATGAGCAGTTCTTC.

This chain connects TRBV7-6 to TRBJ2-5; D is possibly TRBD1 (5 bases). This CDR3 region has 16 residues. The V gene lost 1 base and the J gene lost 2 bases, with 14 bases spanning the gap. Per the germline V gene, CDR1 is SGHVS and CDR2 is FNYEAQ. CDR3 in amino acids: CASSLVWGPRQETQYF. CDR3 DNA sequence: TGTGCCAGCAGCTTAGTTTGGGGCCCGCGGCAAGAGACCCAGTACTTC.

The chain employs TRBV6-5 and TRBJ2-1, with unresolved D. Germline V gene sequence: CDR1 MNHEY, CDR2 SVGAGI. Trimming took 3 bases from V and 10 from J, leaving 13 bases between them. This CDR3 region has 13 residues. In DNA form, the CDR3 reads TGTGCCAGCAGTTATAATCCACCTATAGAGCAGTTCTTC. It yields the protein CASSYNPPIEQFF.

The gene calls are TRBV19 and TRBJ1-1; D gene unclear. The CDR3 is 14 amino acids. Trimming removed 6 bases from V and 3 bases from J, with 14 bases in between. Germline V gene lookup returns CDR1 LNHDA and CDR2 SQIVND (reference sequence). The CDR3 spells CASSSYWADTEAFF. The DNA of the CDR3 is TGTGCCAGTAGCTCGTATTGGGCAGACACTGAAGCTTTCTTT.

The chain uses TRBV29-1 and TRBJ2-1; tentatively, D is TRBD1 (6 bases). V was trimmed by 4 bases and J by 2 bases, leaving 15 bases between them. CDR1 SQVTM and CDR2 ANQGSEA come from the germline V gene. CDR3 size: 15 residues. In DNA form, the CDR3 reads TGCAGCGTTGCCCGACGGGACATAACCTACAATGAGCAGTTCTTC. Encoded protein: CSVARRDITYNEQFF.

This chain joins TRBV29-1 and TRBJ1-2; D is ambiguous. The V end was cut by 1 base, the J end by 4 bases, with 10 bases between. The CDR3 is 13 amino acids. Germline V CDR1 and CDR2: SQVTM, ANQGSEA. For the CDR3, the DNA is TGCAGCGTTGAAGGTCTGGTGGGCTATGGCTACACCTTC. It encodes CSVEGLVGYGYTF.

The chain recombines TRBV19 with TRBJ2-1; 11 bases line up with TRBD2. Germline values: CDR1 LNHDA, CDR2 SQIVND (reference sequence). With 3 bases clipped from V and 4 bases from J, the junction kept 5 bases outside the gene matches. The CDR3 runs to 16 residues. As DNA, the CDR3 is TGTGCCAGTAGTATTCTAGCGGGGGGCTTGTACAATGAGCAGTTCTTC. This gives the protein CASSILAGGLYNEQFF.

The chain is built from TRBV19 and TRBJ1-1; TRBD1 agrees at 7 bases. The CDR3 loop spans 14 amino acids. Germline loops: CDR1 LNHDA, CDR2 SQIVND (reference sequence). With 5 bases clipped from V and 1 base from J, the junction kept 4 bases outside the gene matches. The CDR3 bases are TGTGCCAGTAGTCGGGACAGAGCGAACACTGAAGCTTTCTTT. This gives the protein CASSRDRANTEAFF.

The CDR3 reads CASSEGTGYGYTF. The CDR3 DNA reads as TGTGCCAGCAGTGAAGGCACTGGTTATGGCTACACCTTC. This rearrangement joins TRBV2 to TRBJ1-2, with D unclear. The germline CDR1 and CDR2 sequences are SNHLY and FYNNEI. Deletions cut 1 base from V and 5 bases from J, with 8 bases between. The CDR3 is 13 amino acids.

The V call is TRBV5-6, the J call TRBJ2-1, with TRBD1 matching over 8 bases. CDR3 length: 16 amino acids. Germline CDR1 and CDR2: SGHDT and YYEEEE. Losses at the gene ends were 3 bases for V and 0 bases for J; bases not matched to a gene: 5. CDR3 DNA: TGTGCCAGCAGCTCAGGACAGGGCAGCTCCTACAATGAGCAGTTCTTC. Protein product: CASSSGQGSSYNEQFF.

The V and J genes are TRBV19 and TRBJ1-1; the D is unclear. The CDR3 length is 15 residues. Trimming removed 5 bases at V and 0 bases at J, with 13 bases between. Germline CDR1 LNHDA, CDR2 SQIVND (reference sequence). CDR3 in DNA: TGTGCCAGTAGTCCTCAGATTCACATGAACACTGAAGCTTTCTTT. The encoded protein is CASSPQIHMNTEAFF.

This chain uses TRBV5-4 with TRBJ1-4, with TRBD1 identical over 7 bases. Germline loops: CDR1 SGHNT, CDR2 YYREEE (reference sequence). V trimming: 3 bases; J trimming: 7 bases; junction bases outside the gene matches: 3. The CDR3 is made up of 13 amino acids. DNA of the CDR3: TGTGCCAGCAGCTCGGCAGGGGGTGAAAAACTGTTTTTT. This sequence encodes CASSSAGGEKLFF.

This clone was counted between two and nine times. The chain carries TRBV12-5 and TRBJ1-1, with 8 bases fitting TRBD1. V was pared by 1 base and J by 0 bases, with 7 bases of the junction left unmatched. Germline V CDR1 and CDR2: LGHNT, FRNRAP. This CDR3 comprises 17 residues. The CDR3 loop reads CASGLATTGAMNTEAFF. The CDR3 DNA follows: TGTGCTAGTGGTTTGGCAACGACAGGGGCCATGAACACTGAAGCTTTCTTT.

The chain carries TRBV6-5 and TRBJ1-3; no firm D call. The CDR3 length is 15 residues. CDR1 and CDR2 from the germline V gene are MNHEY and SVGAGI. The V end lost 5 bases, the J end lost 4 bases, and 15 bases lay between the germline ends. CDR3 nucleotide sequence: TGTGCCAGCAGTACCCGACGGCAATCGGGAAACACCATATATTTT. As protein: CASSTRRQSGNTIYF.

V is TRBV29-1 and J is TRBJ1-1; D is undetermined. The germline V and J ends were trimmed by 0 bases and 1 base, with 12 bases remaining between them. The germline gives CDR1 SQVTM, CDR2 ANQGSEA. This CDR3 comprises 15 residues. DNA of the CDR3: TGCAGCGTTGAAGACCGAACACGTTGGAACACTGAAGCTTTCTTT. Its protein product is CSVEDRTRWNTEAFF.

As regards this clone: Other DNA variants within this sample encode the same CDR3. V and J are TRBV2 and TRBJ2-3, with D hard to call. Germline CDR1 SNHLY, CDR2 FYNNEI. The CDR3 spans 14 residues. V was trimmed by 2 bases and J by 0 bases, leaving 6 bases between them. CDR3 residues: CASSELTSTDTQYF. The CDR3 DNA sequence: TGTGCCAGCAGTGAACTAACTAGCACAGATACGCAGTATTTT. Drawing the rest from reference TRBV2 and TRBJ2-3, the complete variable domain is EPEVTQTPSHQVTQMGQEVILRCVPISNHLYFYWYRQILGQKVEFLVSFYNNEISEKSEIFDDQFSVERPDGSNFTLKIRSTKLEDSAMYFCASSELTSTDTQYFGPGTRLTVL.

The chain has TRBV6-1 and TRBJ1-2; the D gene is possibly TRBD1 (5 bases). Germline V gene sequence: CDR1 MNHNS, CDR2 SASEGT. The CDR3 length is 15 residues. V was cut by 4 bases and J by 4 bases, with 16 bases left in between. The DNA of the CDR3 is TGTGCCAGCAGTGGCCCCGGGCAGGGATCCTATGGCTACACCTTC. Translating it yields CASSGPGQGSYGYTF.

The V call is TRBV19, the J call TRBJ1-5, with TRBD1 matching 12 bases. The CDR3 totals 14 residues. In germline, CDR1 is LNHDA, CDR2 SQIVND (reference sequence). V shed 5 bases, J shed 11 bases, and the junction held 7 bases outside the gene matches. CDR3 nucleotides: TGTGCCAGTAGTGAGGGACAGGGGGCGCGTTCCCAGCATTTT. Its protein product is CASSEGQGARSQHF.

This sequence joins TRBV5-1 and TRBJ1-2, with a weak D call TRBD1 (6 bases). V gave up 1 base and J gave up 5 bases, with 12 bases separating them. The germline CDR1 and CDR2 sequences are SGHRS and YFSETQ. The CDR3 loop spans 14 amino acids. As DNA, the CDR3 is TGCGCCAGCAGCTTGCAGGGGCGACAGTATGGCTACACCTTC. Amino acids: CASSLQGRQYGYTF.

The genes are TRBV19 and TRBJ1-4; 7 bases are shared with TRBD1. V lost 6 bases, J lost 6 bases, and 10 bases stayed unmatched. Germline V gene sequence: CDR1 LNHDA, CDR2 SQIVND (reference sequence). CDR3 length equals 15 residues. The CDR3 DNA follows: TGTGCCAGTAGCCCCAATGAGGGGACAGATGAAAAACTGTTTTTT. Protein sequence: CASSPNEGTDEKLFF.

The CDR3 sequence: CASSLVGRYNTEAFF. The CDR3 region has the DNA TGCGCCAGCAGCTTGGTAGGGAGATACAACACTGAAGCTTTCTTT. The chain joins TRBV5-1 to TRBJ1-1; D ambiguous. Trimming cost V 0 bases and J 2 bases, with 11 bases left between them. CDR1 is SGHRS and CDR2 is YFSETQ in the germline V gene. The CDR3 is made up of 15 amino acids.

This chain joins TRBV5-1 and TRBJ2-5; perhaps TRBD1 as D (5 bases). The germline V gene has CDR1 SGHRS and CDR2 YFSETQ. Trimming removed 4 bases at V and 1 base at J, with 14 bases between. The CDR3 totals 15 residues. The CDR3 DNA reads as TGCGCCAGCAGCCCAGGATACAGGCTCCAAGAGACCCAGTACTTC. Amino acid sequence: CASSPGYRLQETQYF.

The gene calls are TRBV29-1 and TRBJ1-4, with no clear D. This CDR3 comprises 13 residues. The germline V and J ends were trimmed by 7 bases and 2 bases, with 11 bases remaining between them. Germline values: CDR1 SQVTM, CDR2 ANQGSEA. For the CDR3, the DNA is TGCAGCGCCGCTACGGACACTAATGAAAAACTGTTTTTT. Encoded protein: CSAATDTNEKLFF.

To note about this clone: The junction shows a germline mismatch at one end, possibly a read error. The gene calls are TRBV7-7 and TRBJ2-5; 10 bases match TRBD2. Germline V gene lookup returns CDR1 SSHAT and CDR2 FNYEAQ (reference sequence). The length of the CDR3 is 18 residues. In DNA form, the CDR3 reads TGTGCTAGCAGCCCTAAGGGTAGCGGGGGGAAATACCAAGAGACCCAGTACTTC. Translated, it gives CASSPKGSGGKYQETQYF.

The genes are TRBV5-1 and TRBJ2-5, with D maybe TRBD2 (6 bases). CDR1 SGHRS and CDR2 YFSETQ come from the germline V gene. The V end lost 3 bases, the J end lost 1 base, and 13 bases lay between the germline ends. CDR3 size: 15 residues. This CDR3 reads CASSWGGGTQETQYF. The CDR3 DNA follows: TGCGCCAGCAGCTGGGGCGGAGGGACCCAAGAGACCCAGTACTTC.

This chain connects TRBV6-4 to TRBJ2-7; D unresolved. Germline assignment: CDR1 MRHNA and CDR2 SNTAGT. This CDR3 contains 10 residues. V was pared by 8 bases and J by 5 bases, with 7 bases between. CDR3 amino acids: CASRWNEQYF. CDR3 DNA sequence: TGTGCCAGCCGCTGGAACGAGCAGTACTTC.

The chain couples TRBV7-9 to TRBJ2-3, with D unclear. In germline, CDR1 is SEHNR, CDR2 FQNEAQ (reference sequence). V lost 3 bases, J lost 2 bases, and 6 bases lay in between. This CDR3 has 13 residues. This CDR3 reads CASSFGFTDTQYF. The CDR3 coding sequence is TGTGCCAGCAGCTTCGGCTTCACAGATACGCAGTATTTT.